This T cell receptor beta chain came from a study of blood T cell repertoires in COVID-19. Study context: T cells, B-cell-depleted T cells, or PBMCs supplied cDNA or gDNA.

This clone was seen a single time. The V gene lost 2 bases and the J gene lost 0 bases, with 8 bases spanning the gap. Germline CDR1 LNHNV, CDR2 YYDKDF (reference sequence). This CDR3 is built from 16 residues. Only in-frame clones appear in the TCRdb table, and some are missing; sequencing was by immunoSEQ multiplex PCR. The sample has about 240,000 clones, about 83% seen once. This chain uses TRBV15 with TRBJ2-6; the D is unclear. The sample taken for sequencing was peripheral blood. This sequence was found in a man aged 25-40 years who had recovered from COVID-19. DNA for the CDR3: TGTGCCACCAGCAGAATACAGATCTCTGGGGCCAACGTCCTGACTTTC. This gives the protein CATSRIQISGANVLTF.